The 4 T cell receptor beta chains presented below share a single source sample, sequenced in a study of blood T cell repertoires in COVID-19. TCRdb's table, derived via immunoSEQ multiplex PCR, lists solely in-frame clones and lacks some. The table lists 80,000 or so clones, around 88% of them singletons, with around 17% in the top ten. The sequenced material came from peripheral blood. The receptors shown here come from a human donor in a cohort sampled during active COVID-19.

The V and J genes are TRBV9 and TRBJ2-3, with a possible D match to TRBD2 (5 bases). This CDR3 comprises 16 residues. Germline loops: CDR1 SGDLS, CDR2 YYNGEE. V lost 0 bases, J lost 0 bases, and 11 bases lay in between. This CDR3 reads CASSVGSGTSTDTQYF. The CDR3, as DNA: TGTGCCAGCAGCGTAGGCAGCGGTACTAGCACAGATACGCAGTATTTT.

The V and J genes are TRBV5-4 and TRBJ1-2; D gene ambiguous. The CDR3 extends over 11 amino acids. The germline V gene has CDR1 SGHNT and CDR2 YYREEE (reference sequence). Deletions cut 4 bases from V and 7 bases from J, with 8 bases between. The CDR3 nucleotides are TGTGCCAGCAGCACCCCAGGTGGCTACACCTTC. Its protein is CASSTPGGYTF.

The chain is built from TRBV5-6 and TRBJ2-7, with D maybe TRBD1 (6 bases). V lost 4 bases to trimming and J lost 7 bases, with 9 bases between them. The CDR3 loop spans 11 amino acids. From germline, CDR1 is SGHDT and CDR2 YYEEEE. The CDR3 protein is CASSATGEQYF. The CDR3 DNA sequence: TGTGCCAGCAGCGCCACAGGGGAGCAGTACTTC.

The chain joins TRBV6-5 to TRBJ2-7, with 8 bases matching TRBD1. The germline gives CDR1 MNHEY, CDR2 SVGAGI. The CDR3 spans 13 residues. V lost 6 bases and J lost 7; bases outside the gene matches: 8. In DNA, the CDR3 is TGTGCCAGCAGGACAGGGGAAGTGGGGGAGCAGTACTTC. Its protein product is CASRTGEVGEQYF.